Ten or more counts support the clone carrying this TCR beta chain. These data come from a study of T-cell reconstitution after alpha-beta-depleted transplantation in children. Unique molecular identifiers featured in how the TCRbeta library was prepared. MiXCR, run by TCRdb on the PCR reads, gives a single entry per CDR3 protein. The table shows 200,000 to 300,000 distinct CDR3 sequences, with 12% occurring only once. Germline V CDR1 and CDR2: LGHNA, YSLEER. Trimming removed 2 bases from V and 7 bases from J, with 15 bases in between. CDR3 length equals 14 residues. The clonotype was recovered from a human donor who donated a stem cell graft to a child with acute lymphoblastic leukemia. The chain is built from TRBV4-3 and TRBJ2-7; D is perhaps TRBD1 (6 bases). This specimen was PBMCs from the stem cell graft donor, taken from the stem cell graft. The DNA for the CDR3 is TGCGCCAGCAGCCAATCGACAGGAGGCGATGAGCAGTACTTC. Translated, it gives CASSQSTGGDEQYF.